The 20 T cell receptor beta chains in this list originate from one sample, sequenced in a study of shared clonotypes between healthy human individuals. Only in-frame clones appear in the TCRdb table, and some are missing; sequencing was by immunoSEQ multiplex PCR. Seen here are roughly 700,000 clones, less than 95% observed once, and the top ten hold 30% to 40%. The sequencing sample was made of memory CD8+ T cells from PBMCs. Indicated subset: CD45RO+ cells pooled with CCR7-negative TemRA cells. These receptors originate from a man aged 18 to 30 in good health. Some clones in this sample may be carry-over from other donors' samples.

The chain uses TRBV7-3 and TRBJ2-1; 10 positions agree with TRBD2. Losses at the gene ends were 5 bases for V and 7 bases for J; bases not matched to a gene: 8. There are 15 residues in the CDR3. CDR1 and CDR2 (germline): SGHTA, FQGTGA. CDR3 loop: CASSPSGRAENEQFF. The CDR3, as DNA: TGTGCCAGCAGCCCGAGCGGGAGGGCCGAAAATGAGCAGTTCTTC.

The chain links TRBV6-5 to TRBJ1-3; TRBD1 matches 8 bases. Per germline, CDR1 MNHEY and CDR2 SVGAGI. With 6 bases clipped from V and 4 bases from J, the junction kept 5 bases outside the gene matches. CDR3 length: 14 residues. The CDR3 nucleotides read TGTGCCAGCAGCCCACGGACAGGGGGAAACACCATATATTTT. Protein: CASSPRTGGNTIYF.

The chain is built from TRBV9 and TRBJ2-1, with 7 bases matching TRBD2. Trimming took 0 bases from V and 8 from J; bases not matched to a gene: 8. This CDR3 contains 15 residues. The V gene's germline CDR1 is SGDLS and CDR2 YYNGEE. The CDR3 is CASSVEGGRRDEQFF. The CDR3 nucleotides read TGTGCCAGCAGCGTAGAGGGCGGGAGAAGGGATGAGCAGTTCTTC.

The chain couples TRBV19 to TRBJ1-1; D gene uncertain. The CDR3 sequence is 11 residues long. Per germline, CDR1 LNHDA and CDR2 SQIVND (reference sequence). V was pared by 8 bases and J by 4 bases, with 8 bases between. The CDR3 DNA sequence: TGTGCCAGTTTAAAGAGCACTGAAGCTTTCTTT. Protein: CASLKSTEAFF.

The genes are TRBV4-1 and TRBJ1-2, with 12 bases matching TRBD1. Per the germline V gene, CDR1 is MGHRA and CDR2 is YSYEKL. Losses at the gene ends were 3 bases for V and 5 bases for J; bases not matched to a gene: 10. The CDR3 is 17 amino acids. The CDR3 here is CASSQPGTGGLVYGYTF. DNA for the CDR3: TGCGCCAGCAGCCAGCCCGGGACAGGGGGCCTTGTTTATGGCTACACCTTC.

The CDR3 bases are TGCGCCAGCAGCCAAGGGACTAGTCAAGTGGTCAATGAGCAGTTCTTC. This sequence encodes CASSQGTSQVVNEQFF. The chain recombines TRBV4-3 with TRBJ2-1; 7 bases match TRBD2. Germline V CDR1 and CDR2: LGHNA, YSLEER. CDR3 length: 16 residues. Trimming removed 1 base from V and 6 bases from J; junction bases left unmatched: 9.

The chain is built from TRBV15 and TRBJ2-1; D not certain. Looked up from germline, CDR1 is LNHNV and CDR2 is YYDKDF (reference sequence). V lost 0 bases to trimming and J lost 6 bases, with 9 bases between them. The CDR3 totals 14 residues. The CDR3 DNA reads as TGTGCCACCAGCAGAGATTTATTAGGCAATGAGCAGTTCTTC. It translates to CATSRDLLGNEQFF.

This chain uses TRBV27 with TRBJ2-3; D not certain. The CDR3 consists of 16 residues. Germline CDR1 MNHEY, CDR2 SMNVEV (reference sequence). With 3 bases removed from V and 2 bases from J, the gap between germline ends came to 15 bases. The DNA for the CDR3 is TGTGCCAGCAGTTTGCTCCTGGGATCGTCCACAGATACGCAGTATTTT. It translates to CASSLLLGSSTDTQYF.

The rearrangement joins TRBV2 to TRBJ1-3; a weak D match, TRBD1 (5 bases). The CDR3 totals 16 residues. Deletions cut 8 bases from V and 2 bases from J, with 19 bases between. Germline V gene data show CDR1 as SNHLY and CDR2 as FYNNEI. For the CDR3, the DNA is TGTGCCAGCGATGAGGGCAGGGTTGGGGCTGGAAACACCATATATTTT. This codes for CASDEGRVGAGNTIYF.

The chain is built from TRBV27 and TRBJ2-7; perhaps TRBD1 as D (6 bases). The germline V and J ends were trimmed by 2 bases and 0 bases, with 14 bases remaining between them. Looked up from germline, CDR1 is MNHEY and CDR2 is SMNVEV (reference sequence). The CDR3 runs to 16 residues. CDR3 residues: CASSLRAGVLSYEQYF. The DNA of the CDR3 is TGTGCCAGCAGTTTAAGAGCAGGGGTCCTCTCCTACGAGCAGTACTTC.

This clone was detected once. The rearrangement uses TRBV28 and TRBJ2-1, with 12 bases matching TRBD2. In germline, CDR1 is MDHEN, CDR2 SYDVKM. Trimming removed 5 bases from V and 8 bases from J; junction bases left unmatched: 7. The CDR3 length is 15 residues. The CDR3 loop is CASSPPLAGGDEQFF. As DNA, the CDR3 is TGTGCCAGCAGTCCCCCCCTAGCGGGAGGGGATGAGCAGTTCTTC. The full variable domain, in which reference TRBV28 and TRBJ2-1 provide the parts outside the CDR3, is DVKVTQSSRYLVKRTGEKVFLECVQDMDHENMFWYRQDPGLGLRLIYFSYDVKMKEKGDIPEGYSVSREKKERFSLILESASTNQTSMYLCASSPPLAGGDEQFFGPGTRLTVL.

J is TRBJ2-1 and V is TRBV30, with D possibly being TRBD1 (5 bases). Germline V CDR1 and CDR2: GTSNPN, SVGIG (reference sequence). The CDR3 extends over 12 amino acids. The V end lost 4 bases, the J end lost 10 bases, and 14 bases lay between the germline ends. The CDR3 DNA reads as TGTGCCTGGAACCTAGGGGCTCTGGAGCAGTTCTTC. It is translated as CAWNLGALEQFF.

The chain uses TRBV19 and TRBJ2-7; 12 nucleotides line up with TRBD1. Germline-derived CDR1 and CDR2 are LNHDA and SQIVND (reference sequence). There are 16 residues in the CDR3. The trim removed 0 bases at V and 5 bases at J, leaving 5 bases unmatched. The CDR3 DNA reads as TGTGCCAGTAGTATAGATCCCGGGACAGGGGGCGACGAGCAGTACTTC. Encoded protein: CASSIDPGTGGDEQYF.

The chain employs TRBV4-1 and TRBJ2-6, with 10 bases aligning to TRBD1. Germline V CDR1 and CDR2: MGHRA, YSYEKL. There are 17 residues in the CDR3. Germline trimming cut 4 bases from V and 0 bases from J; bases unmatched to any gene: 3. CDR3 in amino acids: CASSPGTGVSGANVLTF. The CDR3 nucleotides are TGCGCCAGCAGCCCCGGGACAGGGGTCTCTGGGGCCAACGTCCTGACTTTC.

V gene TRBV2 combines with J gene TRBJ1-5; D possibly corresponds to TRBD1 (6 bases). Germline loops: CDR1 SNHLY, CDR2 FYNNEI. V lost 3 bases to trimming and J lost 5 bases, with 14 bases between them. CDR3 length: 15 residues. CDR3 loop: CASSDTGRKDQPQHF. In DNA, the CDR3 is TGTGCCAGCAGTGACACAGGGAGGAAGGATCAGCCCCAGCATTTT.

V usage is TRBV6-1 and J usage is TRBJ2-5, with a weak D call TRBD2 (5 bases). The CDR3 has 15 amino acids. The V gene's germline CDR1 is MNHNS and CDR2 SASEGT. The V end lost 7 bases, the J end lost 1 base, and 16 bases lay between the germline ends. The CDR3 DNA follows: TGTGCCAGCACTGGATTACAGCGGACCCAAGAGACCCAGTACTTC. Residues: CASTGLQRTQETQYF.

This clone appeared a single time. This chain's CDR3 is CASSSGTGLTVGPYEQYF. CDR3 in DNA: TGTGCCAGCAGTTCCGGGACAGGGTTAACAGTCGGGCCCTACGAGCAGTACTTC. V and J are TRBV28 and TRBJ2-7; 9 bases are a match to TRBD1. The V and J ends lost 4 bases and 2 bases, in that order; junction bases with no gene match: 15. The CDR3 totals 18 residues. Germline V gene sequence: CDR1 MDHEN, CDR2 SYDVKM.

The V and J genes are TRBV4-1 and TRBJ2-3, with D perhaps matching TRBD1 or TRBD2 (5 bases each). The V end was cut by 4 bases, the J end by 3 bases, with 11 bases between. The CDR3 totals 14 residues. The germline gives CDR1 MGHRA, CDR2 YSYEKL. The CDR3 sequence is CASSRVGTTDTQYF. The CDR3 nucleotides read TGCGCCAGCAGCCGGGTCGGGACGACAGATACGCAGTATTTT.

The chain joins TRBV6-1 to TRBJ2-1; 12 nucleotides match TRBD2. The ends lost 6 bases at V and 2 bases at J; junction bases unmatched: 5. The CDR3 sequence is 16 residues long. From germline, CDR1 is MNHNS and CDR2 SASEGT. This chain's CDR3 is CASRETSGRTYNEQFF. In nucleotides, the CDR3 is TGTGCCAGCAGGGAAACTAGCGGGAGGACCTACAATGAGCAGTTCTTC.

This chain connects TRBV27 to TRBJ2-1, with a weak D call TRBD2 (5 bases). CDR1 is MNHEY and CDR2 is SMNVEV in the germline V gene (reference sequence). V lost 0 bases and J lost 8, with 8 bases in between. CDR3 length: 13 residues. The CDR3: CASSLSGAYEQFF. DNA of the CDR3: TGTGCCAGCAGTTTATCGGGAGCCTATGAGCAGTTCTTC.